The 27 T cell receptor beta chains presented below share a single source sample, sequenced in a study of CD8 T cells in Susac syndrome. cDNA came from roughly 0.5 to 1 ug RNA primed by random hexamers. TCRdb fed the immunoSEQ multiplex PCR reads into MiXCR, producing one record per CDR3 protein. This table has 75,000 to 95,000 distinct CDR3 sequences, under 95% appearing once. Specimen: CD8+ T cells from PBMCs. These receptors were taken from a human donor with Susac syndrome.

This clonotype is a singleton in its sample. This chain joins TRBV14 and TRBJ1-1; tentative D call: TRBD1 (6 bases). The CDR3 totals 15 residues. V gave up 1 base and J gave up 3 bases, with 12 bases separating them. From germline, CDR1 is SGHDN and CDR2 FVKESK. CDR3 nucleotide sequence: TGTGCCAGCAGCCAAGTTCAGGGGATGTACACTGAAGCTTTCTTT. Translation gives CASSQVQGMYTEAFF.

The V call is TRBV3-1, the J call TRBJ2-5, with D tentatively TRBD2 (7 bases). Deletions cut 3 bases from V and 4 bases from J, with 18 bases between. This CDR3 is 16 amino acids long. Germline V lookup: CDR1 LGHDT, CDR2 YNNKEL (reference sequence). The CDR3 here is CASSHPDGGAPETQYF. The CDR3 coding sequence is TGTGCCAGCAGCCACCCCGATGGGGGGGCCCCAGAGACCCAGTACTTC.

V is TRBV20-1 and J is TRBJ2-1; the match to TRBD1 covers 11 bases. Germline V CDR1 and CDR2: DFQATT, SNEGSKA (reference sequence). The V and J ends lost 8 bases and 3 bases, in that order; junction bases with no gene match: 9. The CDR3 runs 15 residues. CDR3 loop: CSSARDRGFYNEQFF. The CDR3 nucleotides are TGCAGTTCGGCCCGGGACAGGGGGTTCTACAATGAGCAGTTCTTC.

In nucleotides, the CDR3 is TGTGCCAGCAGCTTTCTACAGGGAGGTGAAAAACTGTTTTTT. Translating it yields CASSFLQGGEKLFF. The V gene is TRBV7-2, the J gene TRBJ1-4, with a tentative D call TRBD1 (6 bases). CDR1 and CDR2 (germline): SGHTA, FQGNSA. Trimming pared 3 bases from V and 7 bases from J, leaving 12 bases between. The CDR3 contains 14 residues.

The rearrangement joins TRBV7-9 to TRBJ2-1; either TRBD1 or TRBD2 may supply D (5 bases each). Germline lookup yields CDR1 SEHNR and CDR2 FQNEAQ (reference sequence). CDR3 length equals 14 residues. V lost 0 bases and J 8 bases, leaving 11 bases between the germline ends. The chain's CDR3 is CASSLALRGDEQFF. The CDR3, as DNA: TGTGCCAGCAGCTTAGCGCTCCGAGGGGATGAGCAGTTCTTC. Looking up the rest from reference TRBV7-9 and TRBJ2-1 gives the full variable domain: DTGVSQNPRHKITKRGQNVTFRCDPISEHNRLYWYRQTLGQGPEFLTYFQNEAQLEKSRLLSDRFSAERPKGSFSTLEIQRTEQGDSAMYLCASSLALRGDEQFFGPGTRLTVL.

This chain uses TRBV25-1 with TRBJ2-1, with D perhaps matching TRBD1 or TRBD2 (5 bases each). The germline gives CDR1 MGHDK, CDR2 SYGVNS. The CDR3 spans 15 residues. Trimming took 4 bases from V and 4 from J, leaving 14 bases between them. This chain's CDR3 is CASSGIGTTYNEQFF. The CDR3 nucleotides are TGTGCCAGCAGTGGGATAGGGACCACTTACAATGAGCAGTTCTTC.

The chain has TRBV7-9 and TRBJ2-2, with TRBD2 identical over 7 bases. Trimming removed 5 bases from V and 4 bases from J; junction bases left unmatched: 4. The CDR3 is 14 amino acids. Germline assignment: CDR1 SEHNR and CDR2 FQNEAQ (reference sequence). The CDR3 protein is CASSRGGFTGELFF. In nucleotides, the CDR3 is TGTGCCAGCAGCCGCGGGGGTTTCACCGGGGAGCTGTTTTTT.

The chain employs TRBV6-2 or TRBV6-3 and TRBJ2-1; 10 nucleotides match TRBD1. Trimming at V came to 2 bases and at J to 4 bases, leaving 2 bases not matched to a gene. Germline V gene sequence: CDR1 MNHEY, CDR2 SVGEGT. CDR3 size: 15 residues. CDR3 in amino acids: CASSYEDRGYNEQFF. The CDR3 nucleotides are TGTGCCAGCAGTTACGAGGACAGGGGGTACAATGAGCAGTTCTTC.

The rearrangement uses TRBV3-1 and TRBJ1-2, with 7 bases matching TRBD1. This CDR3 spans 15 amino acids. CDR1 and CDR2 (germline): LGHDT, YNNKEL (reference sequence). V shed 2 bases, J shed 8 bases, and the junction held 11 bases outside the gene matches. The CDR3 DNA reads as TGTGCCAGCAGCCAAACGGGACAGATCATCCAGGGCTACACCTTC. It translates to CASSQTGQIIQGYTF.

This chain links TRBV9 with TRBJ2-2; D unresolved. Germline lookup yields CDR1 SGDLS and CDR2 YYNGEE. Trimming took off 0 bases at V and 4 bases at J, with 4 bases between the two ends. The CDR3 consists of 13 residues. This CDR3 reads CASSVDLTGELFF. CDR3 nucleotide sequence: TGTGCCAGCAGCGTAGACCTCACCGGGGAGCTGTTTTTT. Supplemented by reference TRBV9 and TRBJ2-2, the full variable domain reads DSGVTQTPKHLITATGQRVTLRCSPRSGDLSVYWYQQSLDQGLQFLIQYYNGEERAKGNILERFSAQQFPDLHSELNLSSLELGDSALYFCASSVDLTGELFFGEGSRLTVL.

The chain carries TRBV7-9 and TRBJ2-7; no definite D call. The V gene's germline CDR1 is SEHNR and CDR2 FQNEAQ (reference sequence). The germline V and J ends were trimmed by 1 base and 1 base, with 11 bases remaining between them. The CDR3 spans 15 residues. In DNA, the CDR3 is TGTGCCAGCAGCTTAGGGGCGTACTATTCCTACGAGCAGTACTTC. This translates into CASSLGAYYSYEQYF.

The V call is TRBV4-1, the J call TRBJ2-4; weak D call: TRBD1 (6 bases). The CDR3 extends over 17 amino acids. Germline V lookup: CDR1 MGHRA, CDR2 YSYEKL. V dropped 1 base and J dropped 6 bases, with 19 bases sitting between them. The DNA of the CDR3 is TGCGCCAGCAGCCAAGTTCTTTTTGTTCGGGACACAAACATTCAGTACTTC. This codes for CASSQVLFVRDTNIQYF.

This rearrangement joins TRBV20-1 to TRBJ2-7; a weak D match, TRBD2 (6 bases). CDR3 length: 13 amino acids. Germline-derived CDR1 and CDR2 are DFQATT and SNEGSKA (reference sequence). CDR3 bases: TGCAGCTTAAAGGGCGGGAACTCCTACGAGCAGTACTTC. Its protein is CSLKGGNSYEQYF.

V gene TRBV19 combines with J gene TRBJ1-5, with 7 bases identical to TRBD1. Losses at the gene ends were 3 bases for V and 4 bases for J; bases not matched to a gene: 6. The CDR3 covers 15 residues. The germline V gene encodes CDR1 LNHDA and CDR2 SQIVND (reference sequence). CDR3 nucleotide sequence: TGTGCCAGTAGTATTCGGGACAGCCGAAATCAGCCCCAGCATTTT. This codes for CASSIRDSRNQPQHF.

The CDR3 reads CSVEDLRGSGRAGSTDTQYF. The CDR3 DNA sequence: TGCAGCGTTGAAGATCTTCGGGGGAGCGGGAGGGCCGGGAGCACAGATACGCAGTATTTT. V is TRBV29-1 and J is TRBJ2-3, with TRBD2 identical over 10 bases. This CDR3 region has 20 residues. Unmatched junction bases numbered 15, after V lost 0 bases and J lost 0 bases. CDR1 is SQVTM and CDR2 is ANQGSEA in the germline V gene.

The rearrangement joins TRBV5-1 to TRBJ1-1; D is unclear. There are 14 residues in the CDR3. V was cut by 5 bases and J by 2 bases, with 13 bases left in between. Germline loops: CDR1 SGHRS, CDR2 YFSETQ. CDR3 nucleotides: TGCGCCAGCAGTCCCTGGCCGGGAAACACTGAAGCTTTCTTT. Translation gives CASSPWPGNTEAFF.

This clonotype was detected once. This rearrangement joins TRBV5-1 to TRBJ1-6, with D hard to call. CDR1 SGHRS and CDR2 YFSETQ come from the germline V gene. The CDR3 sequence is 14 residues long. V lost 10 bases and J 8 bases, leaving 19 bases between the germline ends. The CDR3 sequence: CAGGTARGDSPLHF. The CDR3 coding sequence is TGCGCCGGAGGAACGGCGCGGGGAGATTCACCCCTCCACTTT.

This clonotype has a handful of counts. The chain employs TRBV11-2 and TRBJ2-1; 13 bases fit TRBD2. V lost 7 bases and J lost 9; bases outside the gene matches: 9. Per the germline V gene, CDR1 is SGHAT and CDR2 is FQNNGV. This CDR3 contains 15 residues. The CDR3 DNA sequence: TGTGCCAGCACCTCTGGGGGACTAGCGGGACGTGAGCAGTTCTTC. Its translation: CASTSGGLAGREQFF. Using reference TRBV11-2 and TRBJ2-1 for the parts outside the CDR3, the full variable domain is EAGVAQSPRYKIIEKRQSVAFWCNPISGHATLYWYQQILGQGPKLLIQFQNNGVVDDSQLPKDRFSAERLKGVDSTLKIQPAKLEDSAVYLCASTSGGLAGREQFFGPGTRLTVL.

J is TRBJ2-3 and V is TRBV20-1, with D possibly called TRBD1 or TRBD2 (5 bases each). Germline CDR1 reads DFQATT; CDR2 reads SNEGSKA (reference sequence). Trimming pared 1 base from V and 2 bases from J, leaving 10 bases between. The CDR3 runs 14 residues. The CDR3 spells CSARGDGITDTQYF. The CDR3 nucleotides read TGCAGTGCTAGAGGGGACGGGATCACAGATACGCAGTATTTT.

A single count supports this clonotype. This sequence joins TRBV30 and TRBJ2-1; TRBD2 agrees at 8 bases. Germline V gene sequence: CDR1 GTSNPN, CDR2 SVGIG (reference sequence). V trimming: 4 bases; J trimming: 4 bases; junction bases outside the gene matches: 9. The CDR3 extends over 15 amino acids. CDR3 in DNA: TGTGCCTGGACCGAACCGGGACTAGGGTACAATGAGCAGTTCTTC. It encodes CAWTEPGLGYNEQFF.

CDR3 bases: TGCGCCAGCAGCCTAGCAGCAGTAGCGGGATCCCCCTCCTACGAGCAGTACTTC. The encoded protein is CASSLAAVAGSPSYEQYF. The chain uses TRBV5-1 and TRBJ2-7, with 8 positions matching TRBD2. V shed 4 bases and J 0 bases; nucleotides not matched to a gene: 15. Germline V gene lookup returns CDR1 SGHRS and CDR2 YFSETQ. CDR3 size: 18 residues.

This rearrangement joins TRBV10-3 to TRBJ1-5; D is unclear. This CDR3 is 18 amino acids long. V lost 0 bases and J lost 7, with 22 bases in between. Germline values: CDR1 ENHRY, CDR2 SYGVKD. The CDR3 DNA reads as TGTGCCATCAGTGAGTCGCGAGGGATTGCGGCCTCAATCCAGCCCCAGCATTTT. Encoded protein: CAISESRGIAASIQPQHF.

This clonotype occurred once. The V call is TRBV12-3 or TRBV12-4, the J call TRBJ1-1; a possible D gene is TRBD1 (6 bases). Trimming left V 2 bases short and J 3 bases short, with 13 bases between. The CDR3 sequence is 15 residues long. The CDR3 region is CASSLTSGADTEAFF. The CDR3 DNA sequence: TGTGCCAGCAGTTTAACATCGGGGGCGGACACTGAAGCTTTCTTT.

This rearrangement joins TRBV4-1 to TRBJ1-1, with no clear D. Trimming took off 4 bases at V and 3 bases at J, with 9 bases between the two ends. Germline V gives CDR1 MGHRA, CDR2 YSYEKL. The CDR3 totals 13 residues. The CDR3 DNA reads TGCGCCAGCAGCCCAACGTACGACACTGAAGCTTTCTTT. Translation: CASSPTYDTEAFF.

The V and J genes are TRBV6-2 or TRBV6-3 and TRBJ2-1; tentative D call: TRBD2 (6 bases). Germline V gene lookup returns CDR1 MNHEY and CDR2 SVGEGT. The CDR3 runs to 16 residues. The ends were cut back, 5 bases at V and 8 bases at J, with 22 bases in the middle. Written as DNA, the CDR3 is TGTGCCAGCAGTCCGCTGCGACTAGGCCCCCGTGATGAGCAGTTCTTC. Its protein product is CASSPLRLGPRDEQFF.

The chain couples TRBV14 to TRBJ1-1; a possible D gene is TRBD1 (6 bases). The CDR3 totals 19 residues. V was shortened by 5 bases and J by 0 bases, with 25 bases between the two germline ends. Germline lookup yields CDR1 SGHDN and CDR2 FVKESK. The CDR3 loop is CASSKDGLWGPGVNTEAFF. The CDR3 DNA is TGTGCCAGCAGCAAGGACGGACTCTGGGGGCCGGGGGTGAACACTGAAGCTTTCTTT.

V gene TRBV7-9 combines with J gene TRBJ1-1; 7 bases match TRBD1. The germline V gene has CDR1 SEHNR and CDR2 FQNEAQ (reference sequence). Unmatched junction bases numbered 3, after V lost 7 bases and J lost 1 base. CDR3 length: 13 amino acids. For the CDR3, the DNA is TGTGCCAGCATCGGGACAGAGAACACTGAAGCTTTCTTT. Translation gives CASIGTENTEAFF.